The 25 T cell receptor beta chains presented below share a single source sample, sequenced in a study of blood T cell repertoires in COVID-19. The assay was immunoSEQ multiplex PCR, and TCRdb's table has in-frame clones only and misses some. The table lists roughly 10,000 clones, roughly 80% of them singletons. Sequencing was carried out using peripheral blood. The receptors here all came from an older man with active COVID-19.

The CDR3 sequence is CAGRDSGNTIYF. The CDR3 DNA sequence: TGTGCTGGGCGGGATTCTGGAAACACCATATATTTT. J is TRBJ1-3 and V is TRBV30; no clear D gene. Germline CDR1 reads GTSNPN; CDR2 reads SVGIG (reference sequence). This CDR3 comprises 12 residues.

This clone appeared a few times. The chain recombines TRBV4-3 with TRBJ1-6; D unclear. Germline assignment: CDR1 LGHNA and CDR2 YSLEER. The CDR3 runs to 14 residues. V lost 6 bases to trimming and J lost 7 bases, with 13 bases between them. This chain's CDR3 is CASSPTGRNSPLHF. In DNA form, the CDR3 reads TGCGCCAGCAGTCCGACTGGGAGAAATTCACCCCTCCACTTT.

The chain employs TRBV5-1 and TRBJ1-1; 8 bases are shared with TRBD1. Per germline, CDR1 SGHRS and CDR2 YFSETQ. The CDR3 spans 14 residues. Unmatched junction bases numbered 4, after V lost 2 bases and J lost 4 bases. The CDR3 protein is CASSLNRGSTEAFF. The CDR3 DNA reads TGCGCCAGCAGCTTAAACAGGGGGTCCACTGAAGCTTTCTTT.

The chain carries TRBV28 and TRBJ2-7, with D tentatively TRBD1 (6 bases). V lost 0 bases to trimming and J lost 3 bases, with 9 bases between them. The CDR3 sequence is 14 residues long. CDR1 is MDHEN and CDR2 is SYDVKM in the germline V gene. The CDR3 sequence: CASSLWGAGYEQYF. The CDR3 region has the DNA TGTGCCAGCAGTTTATGGGGGGCCGGCTACGAGCAGTACTTC.

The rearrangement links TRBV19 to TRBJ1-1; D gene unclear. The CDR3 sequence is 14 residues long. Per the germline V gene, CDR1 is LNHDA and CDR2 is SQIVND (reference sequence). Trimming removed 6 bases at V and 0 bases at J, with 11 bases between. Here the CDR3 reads CASRSWALNTEAFF. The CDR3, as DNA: TGTGCCAGTAGAAGTTGGGCCTTGAACACTGAAGCTTTCTTT.

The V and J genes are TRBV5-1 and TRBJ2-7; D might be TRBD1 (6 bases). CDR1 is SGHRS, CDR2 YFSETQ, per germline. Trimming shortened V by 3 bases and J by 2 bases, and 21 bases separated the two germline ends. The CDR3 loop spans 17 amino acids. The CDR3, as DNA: TGCGCCAGCAGCTCCTGGACAGCTACCCTCTCCACCTACGAGCAGTACTTC. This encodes CASSSWTATLSTYEQYF.

Here the CDR3 DNA reads TGTGCTAGTGGTTCCGGACAAAGCTCTGGGGCCAACGTCCTGACTTTC. Translation: CASGSGQSSGANVLTF. This rearrangement joins TRBV12-5 to TRBJ2-6, with a possible D match to TRBD1 (5 bases). The CDR3 runs to 16 residues. V lost 4 bases to trimming and J lost 0 bases, with 10 bases between them. Germline V gives CDR1 LGHNT, CDR2 FRNRAP.

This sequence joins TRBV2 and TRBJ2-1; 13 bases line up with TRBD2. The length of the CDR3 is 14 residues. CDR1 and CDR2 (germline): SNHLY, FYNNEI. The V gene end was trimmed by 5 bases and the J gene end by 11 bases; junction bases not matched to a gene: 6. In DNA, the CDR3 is TGTGCCAGCAGTCCCGGGACTAGCGGGACAAAGCAGTTCTTC. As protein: CASSPGTSGTKQFF.

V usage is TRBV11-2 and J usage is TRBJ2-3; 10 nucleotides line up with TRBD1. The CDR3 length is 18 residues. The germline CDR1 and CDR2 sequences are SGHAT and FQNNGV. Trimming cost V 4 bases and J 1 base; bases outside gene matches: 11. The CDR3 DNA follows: TGTGCCAGCAGCTCTCGGGGACAGGGGAAAGGAGGCACAGATACGCAGTATTTT. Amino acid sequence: CASSSRGQGKGGTDTQYF.

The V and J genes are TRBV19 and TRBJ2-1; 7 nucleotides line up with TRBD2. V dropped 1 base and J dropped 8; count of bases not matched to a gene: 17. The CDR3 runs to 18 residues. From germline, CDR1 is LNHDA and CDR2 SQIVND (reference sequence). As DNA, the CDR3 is TGTGCCAGTAGTATAGTTCCGGGGGGTCGTCTTTGGTGTGATGAGCAGTTCTTC. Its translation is CASSIVPGGRLWCDEQFF.

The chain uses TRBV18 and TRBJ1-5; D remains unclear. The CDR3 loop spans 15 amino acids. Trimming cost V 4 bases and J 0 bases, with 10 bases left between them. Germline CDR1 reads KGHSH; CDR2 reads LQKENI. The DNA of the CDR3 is TGTGCCAGCTCACTGACTGACGGTAGCAATCAGCCCCAGCATTTT. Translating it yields CASSLTDGSNQPQHF.

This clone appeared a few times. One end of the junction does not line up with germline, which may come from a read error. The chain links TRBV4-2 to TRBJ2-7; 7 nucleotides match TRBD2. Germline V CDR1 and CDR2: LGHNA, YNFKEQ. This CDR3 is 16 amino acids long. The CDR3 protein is CASSQEKAGETYEQYF. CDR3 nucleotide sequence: TGTGCCAGCAGTCAAGAAAAGGCGGGGGAGACCTACGAGCAGTACTTC.

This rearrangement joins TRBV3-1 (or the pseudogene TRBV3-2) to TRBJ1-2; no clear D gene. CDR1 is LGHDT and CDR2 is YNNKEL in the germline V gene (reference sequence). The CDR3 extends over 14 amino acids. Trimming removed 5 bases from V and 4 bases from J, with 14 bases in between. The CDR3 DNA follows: TGTGCCAGCAGCGTTACCGAGGCCCTCTATGGCTACACCTTC. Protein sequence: CASSVTEALYGYTF.

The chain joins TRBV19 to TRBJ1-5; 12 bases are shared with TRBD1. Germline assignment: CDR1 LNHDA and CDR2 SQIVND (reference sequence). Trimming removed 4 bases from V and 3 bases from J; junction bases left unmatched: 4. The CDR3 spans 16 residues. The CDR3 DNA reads TGTGCCAGTAGTAGGGACAGGGGGCAGAACAATCAGCCCCAGCATTTT. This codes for CASSRDRGQNNQPQHF.

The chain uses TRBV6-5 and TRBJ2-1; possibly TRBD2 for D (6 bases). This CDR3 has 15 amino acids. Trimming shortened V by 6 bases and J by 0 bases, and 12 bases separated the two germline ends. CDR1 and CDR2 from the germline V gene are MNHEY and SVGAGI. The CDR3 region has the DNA TGTGCCAGCAGGATTAGCGGATCCTCCTACAATGAGCAGTTCTTC. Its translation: CASRISGSSYNEQFF.

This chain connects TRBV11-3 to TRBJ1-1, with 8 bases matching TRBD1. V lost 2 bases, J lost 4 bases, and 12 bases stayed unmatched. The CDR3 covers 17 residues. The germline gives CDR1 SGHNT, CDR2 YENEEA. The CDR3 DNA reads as TGTGCCAGCAGCTTAAGGAGGGCAGGGGGCAGGAGCACTGAAGCTTTCTTT. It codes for CASSLRRAGGRSTEAFF.

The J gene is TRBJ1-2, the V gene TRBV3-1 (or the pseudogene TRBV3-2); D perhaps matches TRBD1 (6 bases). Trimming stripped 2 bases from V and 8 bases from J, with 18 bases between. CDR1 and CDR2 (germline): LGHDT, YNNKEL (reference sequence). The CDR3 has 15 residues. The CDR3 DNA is TGTGCCAGCAGCCAATCTACCGGGACAAGAGGGGGCTACACCTTC. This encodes CASSQSTGTRGGYTF.

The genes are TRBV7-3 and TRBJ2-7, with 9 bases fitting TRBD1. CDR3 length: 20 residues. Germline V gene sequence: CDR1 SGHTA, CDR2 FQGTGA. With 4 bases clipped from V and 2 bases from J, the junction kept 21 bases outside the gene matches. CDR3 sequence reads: CASSSTTRDREVLFAYEQYF. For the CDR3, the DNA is TGTGCCAGCAGCTCTACTACCCGGGACAGGGAGGTACTCTTTGCCTACGAGCAGTACTTC.

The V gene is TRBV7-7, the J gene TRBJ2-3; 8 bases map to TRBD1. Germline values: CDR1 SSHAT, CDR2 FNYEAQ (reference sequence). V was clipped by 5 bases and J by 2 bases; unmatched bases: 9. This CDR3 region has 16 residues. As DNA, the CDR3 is TGTGCCAGCAGCCCCCGGACAGGGCCTCTCACAGATACGCAGTATTTT. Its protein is CASSPRTGPLTDTQYF.

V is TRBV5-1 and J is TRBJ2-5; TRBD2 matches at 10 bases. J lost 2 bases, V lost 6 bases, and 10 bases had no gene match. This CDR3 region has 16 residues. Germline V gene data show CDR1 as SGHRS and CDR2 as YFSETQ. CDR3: CASKSASGGGQETQYF. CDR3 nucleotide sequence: TGCGCCAGCAAATCGGCTAGCGGGGGAGGTCAAGAGACCCAGTACTTC. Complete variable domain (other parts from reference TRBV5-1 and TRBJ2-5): KAGVTQTPRYLIKTRGQQVTLSCSPISGHRSVSWYQQTPGQGLQFLFEYFSETQRNKGNFPGRFSGRQFSNSRSEMNVSTLELGDSALYLCASKSASGGGQETQYFGPGTRLLVL.

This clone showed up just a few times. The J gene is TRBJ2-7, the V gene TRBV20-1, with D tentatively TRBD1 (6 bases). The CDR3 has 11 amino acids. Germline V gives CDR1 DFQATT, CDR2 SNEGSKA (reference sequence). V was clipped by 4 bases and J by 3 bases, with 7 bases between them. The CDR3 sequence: CSATGDYEQYF. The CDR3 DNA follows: TGCAGTGCTACAGGGGACTACGAGCAGTACTTC.

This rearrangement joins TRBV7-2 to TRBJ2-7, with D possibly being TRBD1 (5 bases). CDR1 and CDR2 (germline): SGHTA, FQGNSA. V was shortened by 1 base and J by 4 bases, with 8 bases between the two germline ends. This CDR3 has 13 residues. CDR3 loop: CASSLVGDYEQYF. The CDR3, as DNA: TGTGCCAGCAGCTTAGTAGGGGATTACGAGCAGTACTTC.

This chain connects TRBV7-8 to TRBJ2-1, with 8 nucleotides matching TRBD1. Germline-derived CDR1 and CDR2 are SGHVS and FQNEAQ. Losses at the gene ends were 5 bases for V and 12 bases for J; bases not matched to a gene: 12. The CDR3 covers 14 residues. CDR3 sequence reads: CASSRERQGALQFF. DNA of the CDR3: TGTGCCAGCAGCCGAGAACGGCAGGGGGCTTTGCAGTTCTTC.

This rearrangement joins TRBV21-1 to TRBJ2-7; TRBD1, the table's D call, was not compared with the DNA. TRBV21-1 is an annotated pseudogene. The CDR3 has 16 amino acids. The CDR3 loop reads CASSKAPRTGTYEQYF. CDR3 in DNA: TGTGCCAGCAGCAAAGCCCCCCGGACAGGTACCTACGAGCAGTACTTC.

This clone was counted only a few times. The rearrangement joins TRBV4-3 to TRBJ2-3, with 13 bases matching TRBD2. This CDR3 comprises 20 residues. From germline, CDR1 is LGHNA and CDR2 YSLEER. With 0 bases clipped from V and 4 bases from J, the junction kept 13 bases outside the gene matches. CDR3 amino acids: CASSQDIAGLAGIGADTQYF. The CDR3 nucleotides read TGCGCCAGCAGCCAAGATATAGCGGGACTAGCGGGGATTGGTGCAGATACGCAGTATTTT.